One sample yielded the 6 T cell receptor beta chains listed below, sequenced in a study of memory B cells and T cells in multiple sclerosis. The repertoire was sequenced with immunoSEQ multiplex PCR; TCRdb's copy has only in-frame clones and lacks some. This sample has 11,000 to 15,000 clones, with roughly two thirds found just once. Sequencing used memory (CD45RO+) CD4+ T cells from blood. These receptor sequences come from a human donor with multiple sclerosis.

The V call is TRBV5-1, the J call TRBJ2-2; 10 positions match TRBD1. Unmatched junction bases numbered 10, after V lost 4 bases and J lost 4 bases. The germline V gene has CDR1 SGHRS and CDR2 YFSETQ. This CDR3 contains 17 residues. The CDR3 region is CASSPRDRGRSTGELFF. For the CDR3, the DNA is TGCGCCAGCAGCCCACGGGACAGGGGCCGTTCCACCGGGGAGCTGTTTTTT.

The rearrangement joins TRBV5-4 to TRBJ2-5; TRBD2 aligns across 13 bases. CDR3 length equals 14 residues. Germline-derived CDR1 and CDR2 are SGHNT and YYREEE (reference sequence). V shed 4 bases, J shed 5 bases, and the junction held 2 bases outside the gene matches. CDR3 sequence reads: CASSRTSGSETQYF. In DNA form, the CDR3 reads TGTGCCAGCAGCCGGACTAGCGGGAGTGAGACCCAGTACTTC.

This chain links TRBV5-6 with TRBJ2-5; 10 positions agree with TRBD1. The CDR3 is 15 amino acids. After removal of 0 bases from V and 5 bases from J, the junction contained 4 bases not matched to a gene. Per the germline V gene, CDR1 is SGHDT and CDR2 is YYEEEE. CDR3 residues: CASSLEGQGGETQYF. CDR3 nucleotides: TGTGCCAGCAGCTTGGAAGGACAGGGGGGGGAGACCCAGTACTTC.

This rearrangement joins TRBV6-5 to TRBJ2-5; 8 bases align to TRBD1. TRBJ2-7 explains the end of the DNA better; the J call may be wrong. There are 13 residues in the CDR3. CDR1 is MNHEY, CDR2 SVGAGI, per germline. CDR3 sequence: CASSLDRDYEQYF. CDR3 in DNA: TGTGCCAGCAGTTTGGACAGGGACTACGAGCAGTACTTC.

The chain is built from TRBV5-6 and TRBJ2-2; 8 bases fit TRBD2. Trimming removed 0 bases from V and 5 bases from J; junction bases left unmatched: 9. Per the germline V gene, CDR1 is SGHDT and CDR2 is YYEEEE. The CDR3 covers 17 residues. CDR3 residues: CASSLGIVAGTTGELFF. The CDR3 nucleotides read TGTGCCAGCAGCTTGGGGATAGTAGCGGGGACTACCGGGGAGCTGTTTTTT.

This clone was counted a few times. V is TRBV18 and J is TRBJ2-1; possible D gene TRBD2, 5 bases. CDR3 length: 14 amino acids. Germline V gene lookup returns CDR1 KGHSH and CDR2 LQKENI. V dropped 3 bases and J dropped 7 bases, with 13 bases sitting between them. Here the CDR3 DNA reads TGTGCCAGCTCACCGGGAGCTTCTGGTAATGAGCAGTTCTTC. This sequence encodes CASSPGASGNEQFF. Supplemented by reference TRBV18 and TRBJ2-1, the full variable domain reads NAGVMQNPRHLVRRRGQEARLRCSPMKGHSHVYWYRQLPEEGLKFMVYLQKENIIDESGMPKERFSAEFPKEGPSILRIQQVVRGDSAAYFCASSPGASGNEQFFGPGTRLTVL.